This TCR beta chain is from a study of T cell responses to AZD1222 COVID-19 vaccine. Overall study findings and caveats: Spike-specific TCR breadth and depth went up after people got two AZD1222 doses.

Germline lookup yields CDR1 SGHNT and CDR2 YYREEE (reference sequence). There are 13 residues in the CDR3. V lost 3 bases to trimming and J lost 3 bases; unmatched junction nucleotides: 0. Only in-frame clones appear in the TCRdb table, and some are missing; sequencing was by immunoSEQ multiplex PCR. The table lists 140,000 to 150,000 clones, about 90% of them singletons. Regarding this clone: Its matching antigen is unknown.

This TCR derives from an adult in good health. The V and J genes are TRBV5-4 and TRBJ2-7; 10 bases match TRBD2. The sequenced sample was peripheral blood, obtained on day 0 of MenACWY control vaccination. The CDR3 loop reads CASSSSGSYEQYF. The CDR3 DNA is TGTGCCAGCAGCTCTAGCGGGAGCTACGAGCAGTACTTC.